These 26 T cell receptor beta chains came from one sample sequenced in a study of T cell responses to AZD1222 COVID-19 vaccine. The assay was immunoSEQ multiplex PCR, and TCRdb's table has in-frame clones only and misses some. The sample has about 140,000 clones, around 89% seen once. The sample in question was peripheral blood, obtained on day 0 of AZD1222 vaccination. Receptors were obtained from an adult in good health.

The chain couples TRBV6-9 to TRBJ1-3; D is undetermined. V shed 7 bases and J shed 9 bases, with 7 bases lying between them. CDR1 MNHGY and CDR2 SVAAGI come from the germline V gene. The CDR3 totals 10 residues. This CDR3 is CASTNGTIYF. DNA for the CDR3: TGTGCCAGCACGAATGGCACCATATATTTT.

CDR3 amino acids: CASSYGALAGYTF. For the CDR3, the DNA is TGTGCCAGCAGTTACGGCGCCCTTGCTGGCTACACCTTC. The chain employs TRBV6-5 and TRBJ1-2; D gene unclear. V lost 2 bases and J lost 7, with 11 bases in between. This CDR3 comprises 13 residues. Germline V gene data show CDR1 as MNHEY and CDR2 as SVGAGI.

The V and J genes are TRBV5-1 and TRBJ1-2; 7 bases map to TRBD1. The trim removed 0 bases at V and 7 bases at J, leaving 6 bases unmatched. The germline V gene encodes CDR1 SGHRS and CDR2 YFSETQ. The CDR3 contains 14 residues. CDR3 coding DNA: TGCGCCAGCAGCTTGGGCCGGGACAGCTTTGGCTACACCTTC. It is translated as CASSLGRDSFGYTF.

The chain joins TRBV7-9 to TRBJ2-7; D perhaps matches TRBD1 (6 bases). Germline loops: CDR1 SEHNR, CDR2 FQNEAQ (reference sequence). V was shortened by 8 bases and J by 5 bases, with 16 bases between the two germline ends. The CDR3 contains 13 residues. CDR3 region: CASQDRDVNEQYF. CDR3 nucleotide sequence: TGTGCCAGCCAGGACAGAGACGTCAACGAGCAGTACTTC.

The chain is built from TRBV9 and TRBJ2-7; D may correspond to TRBD1 or TRBD2 (5 bases each). In germline, CDR1 is SGDLS, CDR2 YYNGEE. The CDR3 spans 21 residues. Trimming took off 3 bases at V and 2 bases at J, with 33 bases between the two ends. The CDR3 nucleotides are TGTGCCAGCAGCGGCCTCGGATCCGTAGGGACGCACACAATTTGGCCCTACGAGCAGTACTTC. Amino acid sequence: CASSGLGSVGTHTIWPYEQYF.

Note on this clone: This CDR3 is also generated by other DNA sequences in the sample. The chain joins TRBV13 to TRBJ2-7; D may correspond to TRBD1 or TRBD2 (6 bases each). CDR1 is PRHDT and CDR2 is FYEKMQ in the germline V gene (reference sequence). Between the trimmed V and J ends, which lost 5 bases and 4 bases, there was a span of 9 bases. The CDR3 length is 12 residues. The CDR3 region is CASSQGGYEQYF. The DNA for the CDR3 is TGTGCCAGCAGCCAAGGGGGGTACGAGCAGTACTTC.

This sequence joins TRBV6-1 and TRBJ1-5; D is ambiguous. Germline V gives CDR1 MNHNS, CDR2 SASEGT. The CDR3 is 15 residues long. V lost 3 bases and J lost 0, with 9 bases in between. As DNA, the CDR3 is TGTGCCAGCAGTGAGACACCATATAGCAATCAGCCCCAGCATTTT. It is translated as CASSETPYSNQPQHF.

The rearrangement links TRBV27 to TRBJ2-2; 12 positions agree with TRBD1. The ends lost 6 bases at V and 2 bases at J; junction bases unmatched: 10. This CDR3 spans 18 amino acids. The germline CDR1 and CDR2 sequences are MNHEY and SMNVEV (reference sequence). The CDR3 loop reads CASSPGTGGGSNTGELFF. CDR3 sequence (DNA): TGTGCCAGCAGCCCAGGGACAGGGGGCGGTTCAAACACCGGGGAGCTGTTTTTT.

The chain combines TRBV7-3 with TRBJ2-2; 8 positions agree with TRBD2. The CDR3 consists of 15 residues. The germline V gene has CDR1 SGHTA and CDR2 FQGTGA. The junction had 8 bases not matched to a gene; V was cut back by 4 bases and J by 7 bases. CDR3 loop: CASSYGLASGGELFF. The CDR3 coding sequence is TGTGCCAGCAGCTACGGACTAGCTTCCGGCGGGGAGCTGTTTTTT.

The chain links TRBV28 to TRBJ2-7; 7 positions match TRBD2. CDR3 size: 18 residues. J gave up 0 bases and V 5 bases, and 16 bases lay outside the gene matches. Germline V gene sequence: CDR1 MDHEN, CDR2 SYDVKM. CDR3 in DNA: TGTGCCAGCAGTCCGCCGGGGGGTGCGGCCGGAAGCTCCTACGAGCAGTACTTC. This gives the protein CASSPPGGAAGSSYEQYF.

This clone was detected once. The chain couples TRBV3-1 (or the pseudogene TRBV3-2) to TRBJ2-7, with 7 bases matching TRBD2. This CDR3 spans 14 amino acids. Trimming took 6 bases from V and 3 from J; bases not matched to a gene: 8. Germline CDR1 reads LGHDT; CDR2 reads YNNKEL (reference sequence). The CDR3: CASRATSARYEQYF. The CDR3 bases are TGTGCCAGCAGGGCAACTAGCGCCCGCTACGAGCAGTACTTC.

The chain combines TRBV3-1 (or the pseudogene TRBV3-2) with TRBJ2-3, with 15 bases aligning to TRBD2. With V trimmed by 4 bases and J by 5 bases, 4 bases remained unmatched. The germline V gene has CDR1 LGHDT and CDR2 YNNKEL (reference sequence). CDR3 length: 16 residues. The CDR3 nucleotides are TGTGCCAGCAGCCGAAGGACTAGCGGGGGGGTAGATACGCAGTATTTT. Translating it yields CASSRRTSGGVDTQYF.

The chain links TRBV19 to TRBJ1-2; 9 positions match TRBD1. The CDR3 extends over 13 amino acids. J gave up 4 bases and V 8 bases, and 5 bases lay outside the gene matches. CDR1 is LNHDA and CDR2 is SQIVND in the germline V gene (reference sequence). CDR3 nucleotides: TGTGCCAGTCAGTGGGGACAGGGCTATGGCTACACCTTC. Its protein product is CASQWGQGYGYTF.

This chain links TRBV7-8 with TRBJ1-2; 7 bases are a match to TRBD1. This CDR3 has 16 amino acids. Trimming cost V 5 bases and J 2 bases; bases outside gene matches: 11. CDR1 is SGHVS, CDR2 FQNEAQ, per germline. CDR3 coding DNA: TGTGCCAGCAGCGCCGTAGCTAACAGGGGCAACTATGGCTACACCTTC. It is translated as CASSAVANRGNYGYTF.

This chain uses TRBV2 with TRBJ1-2, with D perhaps TRBD1 (6 bases). Germline lookup yields CDR1 SNHLY and CDR2 FYNNEI. The V end lost 4 bases, the J end lost 3 bases, and 9 bases lay between the germline ends. The CDR3 loop spans 13 amino acids. In nucleotides, the CDR3 is TGTGCCAGCAGTGTGGACAGTTACTATGGCTACACCTTC. Translation: CASSVDSYYGYTF.

This chain uses TRBV3-1 (or the pseudogene TRBV3-2) with TRBJ1-1; D ambiguous. Trimming took off 1 base at V and 3 bases at J, with 3 bases between the two ends. The germline CDR1 and CDR2 sequences are LGHDT and YNNKEL (reference sequence). This CDR3 region has 12 residues. CDR3 in DNA: TGTGCCAGCAGCCAAGTTCACACTGAAGCTTTCTTT. This codes for CASSQVHTEAFF.

The V gene is TRBV4-2, the J gene TRBJ2-7; D assignment may be TRBD1 or TRBD2 (5 bases each). The CDR3 is made up of 16 amino acids. Germline lookup yields CDR1 LGHNA and CDR2 YNFKEQ. Between the trimmed V and J ends, which lost 3 bases and 2 bases, there was a span of 17 bases. The CDR3 loop reads CASSQEDTPGPYEQYF. The CDR3 DNA follows: TGTGCCAGCAGCCAGGAGGACACCCCCGGGCCCTACGAGCAGTACTTC.

The V gene is TRBV2, the J gene TRBJ1-6; a possible D gene is TRBD1 (6 bases). This CDR3 is 15 amino acids long. V lost 7 bases and J 7 bases, leaving 17 bases between the germline ends. Germline lookup yields CDR1 SNHLY and CDR2 FYNNEI. The CDR3 sequence: CASNMWGQKNSPLHF. CDR3 nucleotide sequence: TGTGCCAGCAATATGTGGGGGCAGAAGAATTCACCCCTCCACTTT.

J is TRBJ1-2 and V is TRBV7-9; D unclear. Between the trimmed V and J ends, which lost 0 bases and 4 bases, there was a span of 9 bases. The V gene's germline CDR1 is SEHNR and CDR2 FQNEAQ (reference sequence). The CDR3 loop spans 14 amino acids. The CDR3 reads CASSLAVGAYGYTF. As DNA, the CDR3 is TGTGCCAGCAGCTTAGCGGTGGGTGCCTATGGCTACACCTTC. Looking up the rest from reference TRBV7-9 and TRBJ1-2 gives the full variable domain: DTGVSQNPRHKITKRGQNVTFRCDPISEHNRLYWYRQTLGQGPEFLTYFQNEAQLEKSRLLSDRFSAERPKGSFSTLEIQRTEQGDSAMYLCASSLAVGAYGYTFGSGTRLTVV.

The J gene is TRBJ2-1, the V gene TRBV28; 12 bases line up with TRBD2. Germline V gives CDR1 MDHEN, CDR2 SYDVKM. The CDR3 has 16 amino acids. The trim removed 5 bases at V and 7 bases at J, leaving 9 bases unmatched. CDR3 loop: CASSVTSGRRGNEQFF. CDR3 sequence (DNA): TGTGCCAGCAGTGTAACTAGCGGGAGGAGAGGGAATGAGCAGTTCTTC.

The chain links TRBV6-5 to TRBJ1-6, with D unclear. Between the trimmed V and J ends, which lost 0 bases and 7 bases, there was a span of 13 bases. There are 16 residues in the CDR3. Per the germline V gene, CDR1 is MNHEY and CDR2 is SVGAGI. CDR3 coding DNA: TGTGCCAGCAGTTACTCGAGTAACGTTCGGAATTCACCCCTCCACTTT. Protein product: CASSYSSNVRNSPLHF.

V and J are TRBV27 and TRBJ2-3; TRBD2 might be the D (5 bases). The CDR3 consists of 18 residues. Germline CDR1 MNHEY, CDR2 SMNVEV (reference sequence). Trimming shortened V by 4 bases and J by 3 bases, and 23 bases separated the two germline ends. CDR3 sequence (DNA): TGTGCCAGCAGTTCCTACGCCCAGGACTGGAGGAGAACAGATACGCAGTATTTT. Translating it yields CASSSYAQDWRRTDTQYF.

V usage is TRBV27 and J usage is TRBJ2-3, with D possibly called TRBD1 or TRBD2 (5 bases each). Trimming removed 5 bases at V and 2 bases at J, with 11 bases between. The CDR3 consists of 14 residues. Germline loops: CDR1 MNHEY, CDR2 SMNVEV (reference sequence). The CDR3 reads CASSPGTHTDTQYF. As DNA, the CDR3 is TGTGCCAGCAGTCCCGGGACCCACACAGATACGCAGTATTTT.

There are a few counts of this clone. V gene TRBV5-4 combines with J gene TRBJ1-1; TRBD1 matches 9 bases. CDR3 size: 14 residues. From germline, CDR1 is SGHNT and CDR2 YYREEE (reference sequence). V trimming: 7 bases; J trimming: 3 bases; junction bases outside the gene matches: 7. The CDR3 DNA reads TGTGCCAGCGCACTTCGGACAGGGGACACTGAAGCTTTCTTT. It specifies CASALRTGDTEAFF.

V and J are TRBV19 and TRBJ2-3, with a tentative D call TRBD1 (7 bases). This CDR3 region has 16 residues. The V end lost 4 bases, the J end lost 1 base, and 15 bases lay between the germline ends. Germline V gene sequence: CDR1 LNHDA, CDR2 SQIVND (reference sequence). CDR3 residues: CASSNHRGGGTDTQYF. In nucleotides, the CDR3 is TGTGCCAGTAGTAACCACAGGGGCGGGGGCACAGATACGCAGTATTTT. The full variable domain, rest sourced from reference TRBV19 and TRBJ2-3, is DGGITQSPKYLFRKEGQNVTLSCEQNLNHDAMYWYRQDPGQGLRLIYYSQIVNDFQKGDIAEGYSVSREKKESFPLTVTSAQKNPTAFYLCASSNHRGGGTDTQYFGPGTRLTVL.

The V gene is TRBV27, the J gene TRBJ1-4, with D possibly being TRBD1 (5 bases). The CDR3 consists of 12 residues. The germline V gene encodes CDR1 MNHEY and CDR2 SMNVEV (reference sequence). The V end was cut by 6 bases, the J end by 8 bases, with 10 bases between. CDR3 loop: CASRSRVEKLFF. For the CDR3, the DNA is TGTGCCAGCAGGAGCAGGGTCGAAAAACTGTTTTTT.